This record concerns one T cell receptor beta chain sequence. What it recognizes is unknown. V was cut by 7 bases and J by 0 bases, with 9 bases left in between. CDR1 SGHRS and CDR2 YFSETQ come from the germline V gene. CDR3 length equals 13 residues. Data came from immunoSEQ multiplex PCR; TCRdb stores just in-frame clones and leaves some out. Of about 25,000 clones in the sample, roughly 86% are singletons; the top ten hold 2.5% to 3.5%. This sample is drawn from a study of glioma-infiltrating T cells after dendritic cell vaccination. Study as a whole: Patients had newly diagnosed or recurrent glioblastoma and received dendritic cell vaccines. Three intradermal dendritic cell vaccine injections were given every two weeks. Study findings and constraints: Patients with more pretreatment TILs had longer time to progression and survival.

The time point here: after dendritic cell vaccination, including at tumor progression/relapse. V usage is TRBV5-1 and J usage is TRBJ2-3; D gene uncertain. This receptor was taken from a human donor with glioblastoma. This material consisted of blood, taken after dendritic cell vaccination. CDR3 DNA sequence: TGCGCCAGCTCTGTCGGGAGCACAGATACGCAGTATTTT. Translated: CASSVGSTDTQYF.